Reported below is one TCR beta chain. As yet, its antigen is unknown. Unique molecular identifiers were attached to individual cDNA molecules during library preparation. MiXCR, applied by TCRdb to the RACE reads, yields one record per CDR3 protein. The data show tens of thousands of distinct CDR3 sequences, 11% seen once. Time point given: patch test 2, 6 weeks after DPC sensitization. As for treatment: therapeutic diphenylcyclopropenone sensitization with weekly scalp DPC. This sample is drawn from a study of human T cells and chemical hapten exposure. Study context: Read at 6 days, the patch tests placed 0.01% DPC on the upper back. Study conclusions and caveats: Following DPC sensitization, TCRs present above 1 in 1000 frequency showed no change.

V lost 3 bases, J lost 0 bases, and 9 bases lay in between. Per the germline V gene, CDR1 is LGHDT and CDR2 is YNNKEL (reference sequence). CDR3 size: 15 residues. V and J are TRBV3-1 and TRBJ1-3; D is undetermined. The receptor's source is a middle-aged man with alopecia areata. Some clones in this sample may be carry-over from other donors' samples. The material sequenced was whole blood, taken in connection with sensitization to the hapten diphenylcyclopropenone (DPC). Here the CDR3 reads CASSQNGHSGNTIYF. The DNA of the CDR3 is TGTGCCAGCAGCCAGAACGGCCACTCTGGAAACACCATATATTTT.